These T cell receptor beta chains were read from a single sample in a study of OX40 agonist ivuxolimab in advanced cancers. Clones were read by immunoSEQ multiplex PCR, and TCRdb kept only the in-frame ones, dropping some. The repertoire includes 100,000 to 140,000 clones, approximately 90% of them detected once, and approximately 1.3% sits in the top ten. The sequenced sample was CD4+ or CD8+ T cells sorted from blood, obtained in a trial of the OX40 agonist ivuxolimab. All receptors come from an adult with an advanced solid tumor such as melanoma, head and neck, liver or kidney cancer. Both conserved end residues are part of each CDR3. The order of the fields is V gene, J gene, clone size, D gene, CDR3 DNA, CDR3 protein. A D gene is named only where the DNA matches it firmly. Clone size, where shown, is once, few, many, or a class for clones that have expanded.

V gene: TRBV10-3
J gene: TRBJ2-7
clone size: .
D gene: .
CDR3 DNA: TGTGCCATCAGTGAGGGGTGGAACGAGCAGTACTTC
CDR3 protein: CAISEGWNEQYF

V gene: TRBV11-1
J gene: TRBJ1-1
clone size: .
D gene: TRBD1
CDR3 DNA: TGTGCCAGCAGCTCAGACCAGGGGGCTGGTGGTGAAGCTTTCTTT
CDR3 protein: CASSSDQGAGGEAFF

V gene: TRBV9
J gene: TRBJ2-2
clone size: .
D gene: .
CDR3 DNA: TGTGCCAGCAGCACCCGATATTCCGGGGAGCTGTTTTTT
CDR3 protein: CASSTRYSGELFF

V gene: TRBV18
J gene: TRBJ2-3
clone size: .
D gene: TRBD1
CDR3 DNA: TGTGCCAGCTCACCTCCGGGACAGAGCACAGATACGCAGTATTTT
CDR3 protein: CASSPPGQSTDTQYF

V gene: TRBV7-3
J gene: TRBJ2-3
clone size: .
D gene: .
CDR3 DNA: TGTGCCAGCAGCCAACCTAACGGAGATACGCAGTATTTT
CDR3 protein: CASSQPNGDTQYF

V gene: TRBV7-2
J gene: TRBJ2-5
clone size: .
D gene: .
CDR3 DNA: TGTGCCAGCAGCTTACAGATAGGGCCTTTTGAGACCCAGTACTTC
CDR3 protein: CASSLQIGPFETQYF

V gene: TRBV9
J gene: TRBJ2-7
clone size: .
D gene: TRBD2
CDR3 DNA: TGTGCCAGCAGCGTAGAGGGACTAGCGACGTACGAGCAGTACTTC
CDR3 protein: CASSVEGLATYEQYF

V gene: TRBV5-1
J gene: TRBJ2-5
clone size: .
D gene: TRBD1
CDR3 DNA: TGCGCCAGCAGCTTCCCCTCGGGTCAGGGGGAAGAGACCCAGTACTTC
CDR3 protein: CASSFPSGQGEETQYF

V gene: TRBV9
J gene: TRBJ2-5
clone size: .
D gene: TRBD2
CDR3 DNA: TGTGCCAGCAGCGTAGCAGCGGGAGGGCCGGAGACCCAGTACTTC
CDR3 protein: CASSVAAGGPETQYF

V gene: TRBV2
J gene: TRBJ2-5
clone size: .
D gene: TRBD1
CDR3 DNA: TGTGCCAGCATGGAGACAGGGGCTGGTACCCAGTACTTC
CDR3 protein: CASMETGAGTQYF

V gene: TRBV18
J gene: TRBJ1-5
clone size: few
D gene: .
CDR3 DNA: TGTGCCAGCTCACCCGGGACGGGGCCAAATCAGCCCCAGCATTTT
CDR3 protein: CASSPGTGPNQPQHF

V gene: TRBV7-3
J gene: TRBJ2-2
clone size: .
D gene: TRBD2
CDR3 DNA: TGTGCCAGCAGCTCCAGCGGGAGGCGTACCGGGGAGCTGTTTTTT
CDR3 protein: CASSSSGRRTGELFF

V gene: TRBV10-3
J gene: TRBJ2-7
clone size: .
D gene: TRBD2
CDR3 DNA: TGTGCCATCAGTGACCCTCGGACTAGCGGATACGAGCAGTACTTC
CDR3 protein: CAISDPRTSGYEQYF

V gene: TRBV28
J gene: TRBJ2-7
clone size: .
D gene: .
CDR3 DNA: TGTGCCAGCAGTTTCAAGGGGGGCCCCTACGAGCAGTACTTC
CDR3 protein: CASSFKGGPYEQYF

V gene: TRBV7-3
J gene: TRBJ2-7
clone size: once
D gene: .
CDR3 DNA: TGTGCCAGCAGCTTAGGCGGGGTCAGCTTCTACGAGCAGTACTTC
CDR3 protein: CASSLGGVSFYEQYF

V gene: TRBV5-1
J gene: TRBJ1-1
clone size: few
D gene: TRBD1
CDR3 DNA: TGCGCCAGCAGCTCCCCCCCTCGCGGACAGGCAAACTTAGAAGCTTTCTTT
CDR3 protein: CASSSPPRGQANLEAFF

V gene: TRBV19
J gene: TRBJ2-6
clone size: .
D gene: TRBD1
CDR3 DNA: TGTGCCAGCCAAAGGAGGAACCCCCGCCCCCGGGACAGGGAAGGGACTGGGGCCAACGTCCTGACTTTC
CDR3 protein: CASQRRNPRPRDREGTGANVLTF

V gene: TRBV9
J gene: TRBJ2-5
clone size: .
D gene: .
CDR3 DNA: TGTGCCAGCAGCGTAGTGGGTGGGATCGGCGAGACCCAGTACTTC
CDR3 protein: CASSVVGGIGETQYF

V gene: TRBV13
J gene: TRBJ2-1
clone size: .
D gene: .
CDR3 DNA: TGTGCCAGCAGCTTTAGGACAACGCCCAATGAGCAGTTCTTC
CDR3 protein: CASSFRTTPNEQFF

V gene: TRBV4-3
J gene: TRBJ2-7
clone size: .
D gene: TRBD2
CDR3 DNA: TGCGCCAGCAGCCTACTAGGCGGGGGGATCGAGAACGAGCAGTACTTC
CDR3 protein: CASSLLGGGIENEQYF

V gene: TRBV5-4
J gene: TRBJ2-7
clone size: .
D gene: TRBD2
CDR3 DNA: TGTGCCAGCAGTTCCGCCCGAGGACTAGCGGGAGGGGAGCAGTACTTC
CDR3 protein: CASSSARGLAGGEQYF

V gene: TRBV11-2
J gene: TRBJ2-6
clone size: .
D gene: .
CDR3 DNA: TGTGCCAGCAGCTCCTGGGACATCAGGGCCAACGTCCTGACTTTC
CDR3 protein: CASSSWDIRANVLTF

V gene: TRBV5-6
J gene: TRBJ2-7
clone size: once
D gene: .
CDR3 DNA: TGTGCCAGCAGCCGAAGGGGCTTTGGGATGGGTGAGCAGTACTTC
CDR3 protein: CASSRRGFGMGEQYF

V gene: TRBV7-8
J gene: TRBJ2-7
clone size: .
D gene: .
CDR3 DNA: TGTGCCAGCAGCTTAGTCTCAGGGCCCTACTACGAGCAGTACTTC
CDR3 protein: CASSLVSGPYYEQYF

V gene: TRBV7-2
J gene: TRBJ2-5
clone size: .
D gene: TRBD2
CDR3 DNA: TGTGCCAGCAGCTTAGGGTCGGTAGCGGGAGGGTACCAAGAGACCCAGTACTTC
CDR3 protein: CASSLGSVAGGYQETQYF

V gene: TRBV11-2
J gene: TRBJ1-4
clone size: .
D gene: .
CDR3 DNA: TGTGCCAGCGCGGGATGGGGAGACGAAAAACTGTTTTTT
CDR3 protein: CASAGWGDEKLFF

V gene: TRBV5-1
J gene: TRBJ1-2
clone size: .
D gene: .
CDR3 DNA: TGCGCCAGCAGCTTGAAAGGGGACTATGGCTACACCTTC
CDR3 protein: CASSLKGDYGYTF

V gene: TRBV21-1
J gene: TRBJ1-2
clone size: .
D gene: .
CDR3 DNA: TGTGCCAGCAGAATTACTTGCGGACCCACGGGACGATTAGGCTACACCTTC
CDR3 protein: CASRITCGPTGRLGYTF

V gene: TRBV4-2
J gene: TRBJ2-2
clone size: .
D gene: TRBD1
CDR3 DNA: TGTGCCAGCAGCCAAGATAGGGGGCCCAACACCGGGGAGCTGTTTTTT
CDR3 protein: CASSQDRGPNTGELFF

V gene: TRBV9
J gene: TRBJ2-2
clone size: .
D gene: .
CDR3 DNA: TGTGCCAGCAGCGTAGCGGGGACCGGGGAGCTGTTTTTT
CDR3 protein: CASSVAGTGELFF

V gene: TRBV28
J gene: TRBJ2-3
clone size: .
D gene: .
CDR3 DNA: TGTGCCAGCAGGGGAGTTTCGGGAGATACGCAGTATTTT
CDR3 protein: CASRGVSGDTQYF

V gene: TRBV6-1
J gene: TRBJ1-2
clone size: few
D gene: .
CDR3 DNA: TGTGCCAGCAGGGGATATGGCTACACCTTC
CDR3 protein: CASRGYGYTF

V gene: TRBV28
J gene: TRBJ1-2
clone size: .
D gene: .
CDR3 DNA: TGTGCCAGCAGTTTAGGAATTAACTATGGCTACACCTTC
CDR3 protein: CASSLGINYGYTF

V gene: TRBV5-6
J gene: TRBJ2-7
clone size: .
D gene: TRBD1
CDR3 DNA: TGTGCCAGCAGCATACAGGGGGGAGATGGGCAGTACTTC
CDR3 protein: CASSIQGGDGQYF

V gene: TRBV29-1
J gene: TRBJ2-7
clone size: .
D gene: .
CDR3 DNA: TGCAGCGTTGCGGGGTTTAACAGGGAGTCCCCCTACGAGCAGTACTTC
CDR3 protein: CSVAGFNRESPYEQYF

V gene: TRBV5-4
J gene: TRBJ2-1
clone size: .
D gene: .
CDR3 DNA: TGTGCCAGCAGCTTGGAACTTGGGGAATGGGATGAGCAGTTCTTC
CDR3 protein: CASSLELGEWDEQFF

V gene: TRBV5-1
J gene: TRBJ2-7
clone size: .
D gene: .
CDR3 DNA: TGCGCCAGCAGCCTAGGGGGACCCAACTACGAGCAGTACTTC
CDR3 protein: CASSLGGPNYEQYF

V gene: TRBV7-3
J gene: TRBJ2-1
clone size: .
D gene: .
CDR3 DNA: TGTGCCAGCAGCGCTATGTTTGGCAATGGTGAGCAGTTCTTC
CDR3 protein: CASSAMFGNGEQFF

V gene: TRBV19
J gene: TRBJ2-1
clone size: .
D gene: TRBD1
CDR3 DNA: TGTGCCAGTAGTACCTCCCGGGACAGGGGTTACAATGAGCAGTTCTTC
CDR3 protein: CASSTSRDRGYNEQFF

V gene: TRBV14
J gene: TRBJ2-1
clone size: once
D gene: TRBD1
CDR3 DNA: TGTGCCAGCAGCCAAACAGGGGGAACCTACAATGAGCAGTTCTTC
CDR3 protein: CASSQTGGTYNEQFF

V gene: TRBV5-1
J gene: TRBJ2-7
clone size: .
D gene: .
CDR3 DNA: TGCGCCAGCAGCTTTCCAGGGACCTACGAGCAGTACTTC
CDR3 protein: CASSFPGTYEQYF

V gene: TRBV28
J gene: TRBJ1-6
clone size: .
D gene: .
CDR3 DNA: TGTGCCAGCAGTTCCCCCCTCCACTTT
CDR3 protein: CASSSPLHF

V gene: TRBV7-2
J gene: TRBJ1-2
clone size: few
D gene: .
CDR3 DNA: TGTGCCAGCAGCCCCGGGGGGGGGCTGGAAGGCTACACCTTC
CDR3 protein: CASSPGGGLEGYTF

V gene: TRBV14
J gene: TRBJ2-7
clone size: .
D gene: TRBD2
CDR3 DNA: TGTGCCAGCAGCCAAGACCCCCCGGGACTAGCGACTCCCTACGAGCAGTACTTC
CDR3 protein: CASSQDPPGLATPYEQYF

V gene: TRBV10-1
J gene: TRBJ2-7
clone size: .
D gene: TRBD2
CDR3 DNA: TGCGCCAGCAGTCCCGGACTAGCGGGAGCCGAGCAGTACTTC
CDR3 protein: CASSPGLAGAEQYF

V gene: TRBV28
J gene: TRBJ2-7
clone size: once
D gene: .
CDR3 DNA: TGTGCCAGCAGTTTTAGGACAGCGTACTACGAGCAGTACTTC
CDR3 protein: CASSFRTAYYEQYF

V gene: TRBV6-5
J gene: TRBJ2-1
clone size: .
D gene: .
CDR3 DNA: TGTGCCAGCAGACAGGGACGGATCTCCTACAATGAGCAGTTCTTC
CDR3 protein: CASRQGRISYNEQFF

V gene: TRBV2
J gene: TRBJ1-1
clone size: .
D gene: .
CDR3 DNA: TGTGCCAGCAGTGGACGGGGGGTTAGCGTGAACACTGAAGCTTTCTTT
CDR3 protein: CASSGRGVSVNTEAFF